This T cell receptor beta chain originates from a study of blood T cell repertoires in COVID-19. Across the study: From the United States, Italy and Spain came samples of acute and convalescent COVID-19. Sources were T cells, B-cell-depleted T cells, or PBMCs; the material itself was cDNA or gDNA.

The CDR3 has 15 amino acids. Germline V lookup: CDR1 MNHEY, CDR2 SVGEGT. The V segment lost 7 bases and the J segment 6 bases; nucleotides outside the gene matches: 10. As originally analysed: Estimation of nucleated cell counts relied on the amplification of reference gene primers. Sequenced by immunoSEQ multiplex PCR; TCRdb stores in-frame clones only, minus some. The V and J calls and clone size were taken over from that table, and D and trimming were inferred from the DNA. The sample comprises 100,000 to 120,000 clones, around 90% of which are singletons, and roughly 3.3% rests with the top ten. The TCR was taken from a woman aged 45-59 years with acute or convalescent COVID-19. The chain carries TRBV6-2 or TRBV6-3 and TRBJ2-7; 12 nucleotides agree with TRBD2. Input material: peripheral blood. For the CDR3, the DNA is TGTGCCAGCACTTCCTCTAGCGGGAGGGCGGTCGAGCAGTACTTC. The encoded protein is CASTSSSGRAVEQYF.